This TCR beta chain was sequenced during a study of cytomegalovirus exposure and HLA in healthy donors (dated by TCRdb to between 2016 and 2019). As for the study more broadly: In an earlier analysis of 550 to 750 of the donors, roughly 300 Gb of sequence data and 90 million to 130 million unique TCR beta sequences from 150 million to 200 million T cells were reported. An early release that covered fewer than 800 HLA-typed donors contained 300 to 350 gigabases of sequencing data and about 84 million unique TCR sequences. Among the roughly 390 genotyped donors, roughly 80% belonged to the genetic ancestry cluster associated with self-reported Caucasian donors. The study aimed to test whether signatures of past pathogen exposure could be identified by cataloging public T cell receptors. The study profiled the T cell repertoires of under 850 subjects by immunosequencing and related them to cytomegalovirus serostatus. A separate validation cohort of 90 to 150 different subjects was used in addition to the roughly 720-subject first cohort. The study combined high-throughput TCR immunosequencing, statistical association of individual TCRs with disease status, and machine learning to predict cytomegalovirus infection status. A later analysis re-analyzed previously published TCR beta repertoires from 666 donors and added high-resolution HLA genotyping to study TCR occurrence patterns. Rather than drawing on any new phenotypic data, the later analysis identified candidate immune exposures from TCR beta sequences and the way those sequences occurred across donors. In an earlier analysis of several hundred of the donors, high-throughput TCR beta sequencing was used to judge whether each TCR beta V gene segment behaved as functional or pseudogenic. Donor age, sex, ethnicity and CMV serostatus were compiled together with the repertoire data. A later genetic analysis used genome-wide SNP genotypes for about 65% of the 666 donors, treating that subset as a discovery cohort. All discovery cohort repertoires had been generated on a single sequencing platform. HLA typing covered class I and class II loci at four-digit resolution. Typing coverage varied by locus: roughly 620-630 donors for A, B, C, DRB1 and DQB1; under 550 for DQA1; nearly 610 for DPA1; under 490 for DPB1. Because of strong linkage in the cohort, roughly five DR-DQ haplotypes were treated as single units for association and clustering. On average, 235,054 unique TCR beta nucleotide sequences were sequenced per donor among some 420 genotyped donors of the cohort, with roughly 20% of those sequences being non-productive.

The protocol used for the library was the immunoSEQ multiplex PCR assay. A mixture of 60 forward primers for TCR Vbeta segments and 13 reverse primers for TCR Jbeta segments was used in the multiplex PCR. The CDR3 region of rearranged TCR beta genes was amplified from genomic DNA with a multiplex PCR assay. The amplified TCR beta libraries were sequenced on the Illumina HiSeq System as 87-base-pair reads. In the source study's methods: In a later analysis, approximately 74 million unique TCR beta chains were counted across the roughly 700 repertoires, and some 10 million of these chains were shared by at least two donors. To remove PCR and sequencing errors, raw reads were error-corrected and collapsed into unique sequences using a nearest-neighbor algorithm that merged closely related sequences. To assign V, D and J gene segments, CDR3 sequences were aligned to IMGT reference sequences. For a sequence to be retained, a match of at least six nucleotides to both a V gene segment and a J gene segment was required. A rearrangement was called productive if the CDR3 had no stop codons and remained in frame with V and J, and every other rearrangement was called non-productive. CDR3 was defined according to IMGT convention as the region running from the second conserved V-encoded cysteine to the conserved J-encoded phenylalanine. In an earlier analysis of around 640 of the donors, sequences lacking an unambiguous match to a single V gene segment were excluded. In an earlier analysis of roughly 500 of the donors, V segments were called functional above 56.7% productive rearrangements and were called segregating when the between-donor standard deviation exceeded 5%. To diagnose cytomegalovirus status from the catalog of TCR beta chain sequences, a statistical classification framework was built. In a later analysis, TCR nucleotide sequences were compared against IMGT/GENE-DB human TR gene sequences so that V and J genes could be assigned. A later analysis assigned CDR3 sequences and most-parsimonious VDJ recombination scenarios with the TCRdist pipeline. In a later analysis, each TCR beta chain was defined by its CDR3 amino acid sequence together with its V-gene family, and reads lacking a unique V-gene family were excluded. In a later analysis, 500 to 650 highly shared, low-generation-probability nucleotide sequences were removed to address suspected cross-contamination and a sequencing artifact. For each public chain, a later analysis derived a clonal expansion index from normalized ranks of inferred template counts within each repertoire. In a later analysis, generation probabilities were computed with a VDJ recombination model fitted to out-of-frame rearrangements, and the resulting probabilities were checked against IGoR. In a later analysis, hypergeometric tests were used to score TCR-TCR, TCR-HLA and TCR-CMV co-occurrence, with a repertoire-size bias correction applied to TCR pairs. To estimate false discovery rates, a later analysis permuted the HLA or CMV assignments 20 times. In a later analysis, co-occurring TCRs were grouped using DBSCAN, with TCRdist sequence similarity added in when clustering inside HLA-allele-positive subsets. For co-occurrence clustering, repertoires with fewer than 30,000 or more than 120,000 public chains were excluded, along with several repertoires with anomalous nucleotide sharing. TCRdb took this table from immuneACCESS and kept in-frame rearrangements with V and J called. Such tables lack part of the clones; where checked against another copy, unresolved V genes explain under half of the gap, and the rest is unexplained. Clonal size and the V and J genes are those of that table, whereas D and trimming came from the DNA. For this sample, the table gives some 160,000 clones. 2.1% of the sample goes to the ten largest clones.

Notes on this clone: The target of this receptor is not known.

Overall study results and their limits: In this cohort, only TCR beta chains were sequenced, and detectable features were limited by the absence of alpha or paired-chain data. Most TCR sequences were seen in very few donors, while some public TCRs were found in many individuals. Correlated functional status among segregating V segments might reflect linkage disequilibrium, but an unknown experimental factor could not be ruled out. Cytomegalovirus status was reported to be diagnosed by the classifier with high specificity and sensitivity in both the original and validation cohorts. A later genetic analysis reported fewer N-insertions in productive TCRs among donors in an Asian-associated ancestry cluster than the approximately 670-donor mean. In an earlier analysis of approximately 590 of the donors, most TCR beta V segments were observed in productive rearrangements about 87% or about 30% of the time, broadly matching IMGT annotations. A later analysis found that most CMV-associated TCR beta chains appeared HLA-restricted, with HLA associations seemingly driven largely by CMV exposure. The authors suggested that the approach could potentially be extended to other disease states and immunological phenotypes. Some IMGT-functional V segments, including TRBV6-2 and TRBV6-3, could not be distinguished by the 87-base-pair reads and were therefore excluded. Roughly uniform sequencing depth across donors was assumed in presence/absence analyses, although this assumption may not hold. Specific HLA alleles were associated with 18,000 or so TCR beta sequences at a false discovery rate of 0.05 in a later analysis. Because counts were too low, seventeen rarely observed V segments, including chromosome 9 orphons, were left out of the earlier analysis of a few hundred of the donors. A later genetic analysis associated a missense DCLRE1C variant with V-gene and J-gene trimming of TCR beta chains, and an independent cohort replicated the association. A group of highly shared sequence variants was considered likely to be a technical artifact of the sequencing pipeline. Three of the identified cytomegalovirus-associated TCR beta chains were confirmed in vitro to be specific for cytomegalovirus antigens. Because some donors lacked HLA typing at each locus, the association tests relied only on the typed subset. According to a later analysis, parvovirus B19, influenza, CMV and Epstein-Barr virus appeared linked to several top co-occurrence clusters. When HLA alleles, especially DR and DQ, strongly co-occurred, attributing TCR associations to individual alleles was difficult. A further reported finding was that TCR beta sequences accurately predicted the HLA-A and HLA-B alleles for most subjects in the first cohort. In a later analysis, HLA-associated TCR beta chains were found to be more clonally expanded and to have lower generation probabilities than equally common non-associated chains. In the study, some 180 TCR beta chains were listed as associated with cytomegalovirus. The only immune exposure information available for the cohort was CMV serostatus. According to a later analysis, TCR association rates differed among HLA loci, with DRB1 alleles showing the most associated TCRs and HLA-C alleles showing the fewest.

CDR3 length: 17 amino acids, cysteine to phenylalanine. CDR3 DNA is the only sequence kept; it has 51 bases, read in frame from the first base. V is reduced by 4 bases and J by 3 bases, leaving a spacing of 23 bases between them. Sequences SGDLS (CDR1) and YYNGEE (CDR2) are obtained from the germline V gene. The cohort was made up of approximately 700 healthy bone marrow donors. At the time of sampling, all cohort members were nominally healthy, though unrecorded immune exposures were likely present. The donor tested CMV seronegative and was one of the 352 seronegative cohort members. Each donor provided a peripheral blood sample, and peripheral blood mononuclear cells were used for TCR beta sequencing. The Qiagen DNeasy Blood Extraction Kit was used to extract genomic DNA from the blood cell samples.

This sequence uses TRBV9 and TRBJ2-7; the best D guess is TRBD2, with 6 bases matching. Sequencing was performed on PBMCs. The TCR was taken from a young man in good health and CMV-seronegative. The sequenced DNA: TGTGCCAGCAGCCCGCGGGGAGGCGGGCGAGACTTCTACGAGCAGTACTTC. Its coded protein is CASSPRGGGRDFYEQYF.